This TCR beta chain was captured in a study of cytomegalovirus exposure and HLA in healthy donors. As for the study in general: Some 85 million unique TCRs, all from HLA-typed donors, were included in an early release of the data.

Germline loops: CDR1 SGHTS, CDR2 YDEGEE. V was trimmed by 4 bases and J by 0 bases, leaving 14 bases between them. CDR3 size: 17 residues. General observations from the study: V- and J-gene trimming in TCR beta was tied to a missense DCLRE1C variant by an analysis performed later. A later look showed TCR association rates differing by HLA locus, highest for DRB1 and lowest for HLA-C. Most CMV-associated TCR beta chains were later found to appear HLA-restricted.

The PCR made use of 60 Vbeta and 13 Jbeta primers. Generated by immunoSEQ multiplex PCR, the TCRdb table keeps only in-frame clones and is missing some. The sample records 140,000 to 150,000 clones, just under 75% being singletons. As to this clone: The antigen is undetermined.

The source material was PBMCs. The sequence was obtained from a woman aged 18-35 years in good health and CMV-seronegative. The V call is TRBV5-8, the J call TRBJ2-6; D is perhaps TRBD2 (6 bases). The CDR3 DNA sequence: TGTGCCAGCAGCGCCCCGGGACTTTCCTCTGGGGCCAACGTCCTGACTTTC. It yields the protein CASSAPGLSSGANVLTF. The variable domain in full, with the rest retrieved from reference TRBV5-8 and TRBJ2-6, is EAGVTQSPTHLIKTRGQQATLRCSPISGHTSVYWYQQALGLGLQFLLWYDEGEERNRGNFPPRFSGRQFPNYSSELNVNALELEDSALYLCASSAPGLSSGANVLTFGAGSRLTVL.